This is a list of T cell receptor beta chains from one sample in a study of blood T cell repertoires in COVID-19. Assay: immunoSEQ multiplex PCR; the TCRdb copy retains only in-frame clones and omits some. The sample carries under 250,000 clones, 70% to 85% recorded once. The sample taken for sequencing was PBMCs or T cells enriched from blood (not recorded which). The receptors originated from a woman between 40 and 50 years old with acute COVID-19. The CDR3 runs from the conserved cysteine through the conserved F or W. The order of the fields is CDR3 length, V gene, clone size, D gene, J gene, CDR3 protein, CDR3 DNA. A D gene is named only where the DNA matches it firmly. Clone size is not always given. Where it is, it says once, few, many or a class for expanded clones.

CDR3 length: 15; V gene: TRBV6-5; clone size: .; D gene: TRBD1; J gene: TRBJ2-2; CDR3 protein: CASRMTQGTTGELFF; CDR3 DNA: TGTGCCAGCAGGATGACACAGGGGACCACCGGGGAGCTGTTTTTT
CDR3 length: 16; V gene: TRBV2; clone size: .; D gene: TRBD1; J gene: TRBJ1-6; CDR3 protein: CAIPDREGVYNSPLHF; CDR3 DNA: TGTGCCATTCCGGACAGGGAGGGCGTCTATAATTCACCCCTCCACTTT
CDR3 length: 15; V gene: TRBV5-1; clone size: .; D gene: .; J gene: TRBJ1-2; CDR3 protein: CASSLDRVVEKGYTF; CDR3 DNA: TGCGCCAGCAGCTTGGACAGGGTAGTCGAGAAGGGCTACACCTTC
CDR3 length: 15; V gene: TRBV7-8; clone size: once; D gene: TRBD1; J gene: TRBJ2-7; CDR3 protein: CASSLYRGQGYEQYF; CDR3 DNA: TGTGCCAGCAGCTTATACAGAGGACAGGGCTACGAGCAGTACTTC
CDR3 length: 15; V gene: TRBV28; clone size: .; D gene: TRBD2; J gene: TRBJ2-7; CDR3 protein: CASSIIAGASYEQYF; CDR3 DNA: TGTGCCAGCAGTATAATAGCGGGCGCTTCCTACGAGCAGTACTTC
CDR3 length: 15; V gene: TRBV5-1; clone size: .; D gene: .; J gene: TRBJ2-1; CDR3 protein: CASSLGGGSSNEQFF; CDR3 DNA: TGCGCCAGCAGCTTGGGAGGGGGAAGCTCCAATGAGCAGTTCTTC
CDR3 length: 19; V gene: TRBV4-1; clone size: .; D gene: .; J gene: TRBJ2-3; CDR3 protein: CASSQVPVVLGPGTDTQYF; CDR3 DNA: TGCGCCAGCAGCCAAGTGCCCGTGGTTCTAGGCCCTGGCACAGATACGCAGTATTTT
CDR3 length: 15; V gene: TRBV3-1/TRBV3-2; clone size: .; D gene: .; J gene: TRBJ2-1; CDR3 protein: CASSQVAGRAHEQFF; CDR3 DNA: TGTGCCAGCAGCCAAGTCGCAGGCAGGGCCCATGAGCAGTTCTTC
CDR3 length: 16; V gene: TRBV2; clone size: .; D gene: TRBD1; J gene: TRBJ2-6; CDR3 protein: CASSQTGISGANVLTF; CDR3 DNA: TGTGCCAGCAGTCAGACAGGGATCTCTGGGGCCAACGTCCTGACTTTC
CDR3 length: 16; V gene: TRBV27; clone size: once; D gene: TRBD2; J gene: TRBJ2-1; CDR3 protein: CASHSGLAGGGNEQFF; CDR3 DNA: TGTGCCAGCCATAGTGGGCTAGCGGGAGGTGGCAATGAGCAGTTCTTC
CDR3 length: 15; V gene: TRBV28; clone size: .; D gene: .; J gene: TRBJ1-1; CDR3 protein: CASSLSQGLRTEAFF; CDR3 DNA: TGTGCCAGCAGTTTATCCCAGGGGCTACGGACTGAAGCTTTCTTT
CDR3 length: 16; V gene: TRBV5-1; clone size: .; D gene: TRBD2; J gene: TRBJ2-5; CDR3 protein: CASSPGAGAPQETQYF; CDR3 DNA: TGCGCCAGCAGCCCCGGAGCGGGAGCGCCCCAAGAGACCCAGTACTTC
CDR3 length: 15; V gene: TRBV5-4; clone size: few; D gene: .; J gene: TRBJ2-7; CDR3 protein: CASSTGGWGAYEQYF; CDR3 DNA: TGTGCCAGCAGCACCGGGGGATGGGGCGCCTACGAGCAGTACTTC
CDR3 length: 13; V gene: TRBV30; clone size: .; D gene: .; J gene: TRBJ2-1; CDR3 protein: CAWSALGPNEQFF; CDR3 DNA: TGTGCCTGGAGTGCCCTAGGCCCCAATGAGCAGTTCTTC
CDR3 length: 15; V gene: TRBV18; clone size: .; D gene: TRBD1; J gene: TRBJ2-7; CDR3 protein: CASSPPGQGPYEQYF; CDR3 DNA: TGTGCCAGCTCACCACCGGGACAGGGTCCCTACGAGCAGTACTTC
CDR3 length: 14; V gene: TRBV6-1; clone size: .; D gene: .; J gene: TRBJ1-1; CDR3 protein: CASSEANFNTEAFF; CDR3 DNA: TGTGCCAGCAGTGAAGCAAACTTTAACACTGAAGCTTTCTTT
CDR3 length: 13; V gene: TRBV2; clone size: once; D gene: .; J gene: TRBJ1-1; CDR3 protein: CASSSKRETEAFF; CDR3 DNA: TGTGCCAGCAGCTCCAAGAGGGAAACTGAAGCTTTCTTT
CDR3 length: 15; V gene: TRBV2; clone size: .; D gene: TRBD1; J gene: TRBJ1-4; CDR3 protein: CASTTGQGLNEKLFF; CDR3 DNA: TGTGCCAGCACCACCGGACAGGGGCTTAATGAAAAACTGTTTTTT
CDR3 length: 14; V gene: TRBV2; clone size: .; D gene: TRBD1; J gene: TRBJ1-2; CDR3 protein: CASSIETGDWGYTF; CDR3 DNA: TGTGCCAGCTCGATAGAGACAGGGGATTGGGGCTACACCTTC
CDR3 length: 10; V gene: TRBV20-1; clone size: .; D gene: TRBD1; J gene: TRBJ2-1; CDR3 protein: CSARRQGQFF; CDR3 DNA: TGCAGTGCTAGGAGACAGGGGCAGTTCTTC
CDR3 length: 12; V gene: TRBV4-1; clone size: .; D gene: .; J gene: TRBJ2-3; CDR3 protein: CASSQGGDTQYF; CDR3 DNA: TGCGCCAGCAGCCAAGGCGGGGATACGCAGTATTTT
CDR3 length: 13; V gene: TRBV4-2; clone size: .; D gene: .; J gene: TRBJ1-2; CDR3 protein: CASSTPPGWGYTF; CDR3 DNA: TGTGCCAGCAGCACTCCACCGGGTTGGGGCTACACCTTC
CDR3 length: 12; V gene: TRBV6-5; clone size: .; D gene: .; J gene: TRBJ1-2; CDR3 protein: CASRERAGGYTF; CDR3 DNA: TGTGCCAGCAGGGAGAGGGCGGGAGGCTACACCTTC
CDR3 length: 16; V gene: TRBV27; clone size: .; D gene: .; J gene: TRBJ1-5; CDR3 protein: CASSPGWGPGGQPQHF; CDR3 DNA: TGTGCCAGCAGTCCGGGATGGGGGCCGGGAGGTCAGCCCCAGCATTTT
CDR3 length: 14; V gene: TRBV18; clone size: few; D gene: .; J gene: TRBJ1-1; CDR3 protein: CASSPAAKNTEAFF; CDR3 DNA: TGTGCCAGCTCACCCGCGGCGAAGAACACTGAAGCTTTCTTT
CDR3 length: 16; V gene: TRBV2; clone size: .; D gene: TRBD1; J gene: TRBJ2-7; CDR3 protein: CASSRPKTGGLGEQYF; CDR3 DNA: TGTGCCAGCAGCCGGCCGAAGACAGGGGGCTTGGGGGAGCAGTACTTC
CDR3 length: 14; V gene: TRBV19; clone size: few; D gene: .; J gene: TRBJ2-2; CDR3 protein: CASSIVGNTGELFF; CDR3 DNA: TGTGCCAGTAGTATTGTCGGGAACACCGGGGAGCTGTTTTTT
CDR3 length: 13; V gene: TRBV18; clone size: few; D gene: .; J gene: TRBJ1-1; CDR3 protein: CATSAGANTEAFF; CDR3 DNA: TGTGCCACCTCTGCAGGGGCGAACACTGAAGCTTTCTTT
CDR3 length: 13; V gene: TRBV28; clone size: .; D gene: TRBD1; J gene: TRBJ1-2; CDR3 protein: CASSLRQGDGYTF; CDR3 DNA: TGTGCCAGCAGTTTAAGACAGGGTGATGGCTACACCTTC
CDR3 length: 16; V gene: TRBV4-3; clone size: once; D gene: TRBD2; J gene: TRBJ2-3; CDR3 protein: CASSQESGGAGDTQYF; CDR3 DNA: TGCGCCAGCAGCCAAGAAAGCGGGGGGGCCGGAGATACGCAGTATTTT
CDR3 length: 12; V gene: TRBV27; clone size: .; D gene: .; J gene: TRBJ2-7; CDR3 protein: CASSPPGDEQYF; CDR3 DNA: TGTGCCAGCAGTCCCCCCGGGGACGAGCAGTACTTC
CDR3 length: 16; V gene: TRBV4-2; clone size: .; D gene: TRBD1; J gene: TRBJ1-5; CDR3 protein: CASSQVSRGNNQPQHF; CDR3 DNA: TGTGCCAGCAGCCAAGTATCCAGGGGGAACAATCAGCCCCAGCATTTT
CDR3 length: 16; V gene: TRBV4-1; clone size: once; D gene: TRBD2; J gene: TRBJ2-1; CDR3 protein: CASSQKLAGEGDEQFF; CDR3 DNA: TGCGCCAGCAGCCAAAAACTAGCGGGAGAGGGTGATGAGCAGTTCTTC
CDR3 length: 16; V gene: TRBV7-7; clone size: .; D gene: TRBD1; J gene: TRBJ2-2; CDR3 protein: CASSFGRGTGVRELFF; CDR3 DNA: TGTGCCAGCAGCTTCGGGAGGGGGACAGGGGTCCGGGAGCTGTTTTTT
CDR3 length: 16; V gene: TRBV18; clone size: .; D gene: TRBD1; J gene: TRBJ1-1; CDR3 protein: CASSPGTGQANTEAFF; CDR3 DNA: TGTGCCAGCTCACCTGGAACGGGACAGGCAAACACTGAAGCTTTCTTT
CDR3 length: 13; V gene: TRBV6-6; clone size: .; D gene: .; J gene: TRBJ1-3; CDR3 protein: CASSADSGNTIYF; CDR3 DNA: TGTGCCAGCAGTGCGGACTCTGGAAACACCATATATTTT
CDR3 length: 17; V gene: TRBV11-2; clone size: .; D gene: TRBD2; J gene: TRBJ2-7; CDR3 protein: CASSLRTSGRSGYEQYF; CDR3 DNA: TGTGCCAGCAGCTTGAGGACTAGCGGGAGGAGTGGCTACGAGCAGTACTTC
CDR3 length: 14; V gene: TRBV10-3; clone size: .; D gene: TRBD2; J gene: TRBJ2-7; CDR3 protein: CAISESSGRGEQYF; CDR3 DNA: TGTGCCATCAGTGAGTCTAGCGGGAGGGGCGAGCAGTACTTC
CDR3 length: 12; V gene: TRBV19; clone size: few; D gene: .; J gene: TRBJ1-1; CDR3 protein: CASLRGATEAFF; CDR3 DNA: TGTGCCAGCCTCAGAGGAGCCACTGAAGCTTTCTTT
CDR3 length: 15; V gene: TRBV27; clone size: .; D gene: TRBD2; J gene: TRBJ2-1; CDR3 protein: CASSLGASGANEQFF; CDR3 DNA: TGTGCCAGCAGTTTAGGGGCTAGCGGGGCCAATGAGCAGTTCTTC
CDR3 length: 15; V gene: TRBV4-2; clone size: .; D gene: TRBD1; J gene: TRBJ1-2; CDR3 protein: CASSQLGQGVWGYTF; CDR3 DNA: TGTGCCAGCAGCCAACTAGGACAGGGGGTTTGGGGCTACACCTTC
CDR3 length: 16; V gene: TRBV15; clone size: .; D gene: .; J gene: TRBJ1-2; CDR3 protein: CATSSSGGGGPHGYTF; CDR3 DNA: TGTGCCACCAGCAGCTCGGGGGGGGGAGGCCCCCATGGCTACACCTTC
CDR3 length: 17; V gene: TRBV15; clone size: .; D gene: .; J gene: TRBJ2-5; CDR3 protein: CATSRERGRGGKETQYF; CDR3 DNA: TGTGCCACCAGCAGAGAACGAGGGCGGGGCGGGAAAGAGACCCAGTACTTC
CDR3 length: 13; V gene: TRBV6-1; clone size: .; D gene: TRBD1; J gene: TRBJ1-2; CDR3 protein: CASSGQGNYGYTF; CDR3 DNA: TGTGCCAGCAGTGGACAGGGGAATTATGGCTACACCTTC
CDR3 length: 14; V gene: TRBV10-1; clone size: many; D gene: .; J gene: TRBJ2-1; CDR3 protein: CASSVRGDCNEQFF; CDR3 DNA: TGCGCCAGCAGTGTGAGAGGGGACTGCAATGAGCAGTTCTTC
CDR3 length: 13; V gene: TRBV27; clone size: few; D gene: .; J gene: TRBJ2-2; CDR3 protein: CASSLLNTGELFF; CDR3 DNA: TGTGCCAGCAGTTTACTTAACACCGGGGAGCTGTTTTTT
CDR3 length: 16; V gene: TRBV11-2; clone size: few; D gene: TRBD1; J gene: TRBJ1-6; CDR3 protein: CASSDRTGRSNSPLHF; CDR3 DNA: TGTGCCAGCAGCGACAGGACAGGACGGAGTAATTCACCCCTCCACTTT
CDR3 length: 13; V gene: TRBV30; clone size: .; D gene: .; J gene: TRBJ1-6; CDR3 protein: CAWSGDRTSPLHF; CDR3 DNA: TGTGCCTGGAGTGGAGACAGGACCTCACCCCTCCACTTT
CDR3 length: 16; V gene: TRBV9; clone size: .; D gene: TRBD1; J gene: TRBJ2-6; CDR3 protein: CASSATGASGANVLTF; CDR3 DNA: TGTGCCAGCAGCGCGACAGGGGCTTCTGGGGCCAACGTCCTGACTTTC